This TCR beta chain was obtained from a study of T cells in Graves' hyperthyroidism and ophthalmopathy. Findings of the study overall: Most thyroid clonotypes with frequency above 0.001 were detected in blood.

The diagnostic basis comprised clinical symptoms, serum thyroxine and TRAb, thyroid ultrasound and orbital computed tomography. This CDR3 contains 13 residues. Trimming removed 5 bases at V and 4 bases at J, with 12 bases between. Germline V gives CDR1 MGHRA, CDR2 YSYEKL. RNA transcripts gave rise to amplified TCR beta CDR3 regions. First-round RT-PCR targeting the TCR CDR3 was performed with the HTBI primer set. A single record per CDR3 protein comes from TCRdb applying MiXCR to the multiplex PCR reads. Of 300,000 to 500,000 distinct CDR3 sequences in the sample, about an eighth were seen once. In this sample, this clonotype turned up many times. Its antigen is undetermined.

The origin of this receptor is a middle-aged man with Graves' ophthalmopathy. The J gene is TRBJ2-7, the V gene TRBV4-1, with D unresolved. Specimen: blood. In nucleotides, the CDR3 is TGCGCCAGCAGCGCAAAGGGCGGATACGAGCAGTACTTC. Translation: CASSAKGGYEQYF.